The 12 T cell receptor beta chains presented below share a single source sample, sequenced in a study of response to subunit inactivated influenza vaccine (dated by TCRdb to the late 2010s). The library was made by RT-PCR. The sequencing machine was an Illumina HiSeq 2500. TCRdb reworked the public reads: Q25 trimming with fastp, MiXCR clone assembly, productive beta chains retained. Rows are unified per CDR3 protein, each entry keeping the most common DNA and genes. Across this sample there are roughly 520,000 distinct CDR3 sequences, with about 25% seen only once. The top ten hold around 2% of the sample. This specimen consisted of CD4+ T cells sorted from PBMCs, obtained 4 to 6 days after vaccination. The receptors originated from a man aged 45-65 years who received an inactivated influenza vaccine. Donor details come from another sample of the same person, matched by shared clones.

This clonotype was detected only a few times. The chain couples TRBV15 to TRBJ2-5; no reliable D call. V was trimmed by 6 bases and J by 2 bases, leaving 13 bases between them. Germline CDR1 LNHNV, CDR2 YYDKDF (reference sequence). The CDR3 totals 14 residues. The CDR3 sequence: CATRAAERQETQYF. The CDR3 DNA reads TGTGCCACCAGAGCCGCAGAGAGACAAGAGACCCAGTACTTC.

This chain connects TRBV27 to TRBJ1-6; possible D gene TRBD1, 6 bases. Trimming removed 6 bases at V and 5 bases at J, with 17 bases between. The CDR3 is made up of 16 amino acids. The germline gives CDR1 MNHEY, CDR2 SMNVEV (reference sequence). In DNA form, the CDR3 reads TGTGCCAGCAGCCTTATCGGGACATCCGATAATTCACCCCTCCACTTT. Encoded protein: CASSLIGTSDNSPLHF.

The V call is TRBV12-3 or TRBV12-4, the J call TRBJ1-2; D remains ambiguous. This CDR3 has 13 residues. V lost 2 bases and J 3 bases, leaving 7 bases between the germline ends. CDR3 in DNA: TGTGCCAGCAGTTTACTCCCGGACTATGGCTACACCTTC. Its protein product is CASSLLPDYGYTF.

The chain carries TRBV7-9 and TRBJ2-4; the D is unclear. Trimming removed 1 base from V and 4 bases from J, with 11 bases in between. Germline CDR1 and CDR2: SEHNR and FQNEAQ (reference sequence). This CDR3 contains 15 residues. Written as DNA, the CDR3 is TGTGCCAGCAGCTTAGGATTTCAGCCGAAAAACATTCAGTACTTC. Protein product: CASSLGFQPKNIQYF. The full variable domain, its missing parts supplied by reference TRBV7-9 and TRBJ2-4, is DTGVSQNPRHKITKRGQNVTFRCDPISEHNRLYWYRQTLGQGPEFLTYFQNEAQLEKSRLLSDRFSAERPKGSFSTLEIQRTEQGDSAMYLCASSLGFQPKNIQYFGAGTRLSVL.

This chain connects TRBV20-1 to TRBJ1-1; 8 nucleotides line up with TRBD1. CDR3 size: 16 residues. V gave up 0 bases and J gave up 4 bases; unmatched junction bases: 10. CDR1 is DFQATT, CDR2 SNEGSKA, per germline (reference sequence). In DNA, the CDR3 is TGCAGTGCTAGAGATCCCCTACAAACAGGGGGCACTGAAGCTTTCTTT. This encodes CSARDPLQTGGTEAFF.

CDR3 in DNA: TGCAGTGCTAGAGGGACTAGCGGCGGAAGAGGGCACGAGCAGTACTTC. This sequence encodes CSARGTSGGRGHEQYF. The chain carries TRBV20-1 and TRBJ2-7; 10 bases map to TRBD2. Germline CDR1 and CDR2: DFQATT and SNEGSKA (reference sequence). The CDR3 sequence is 16 residues long. V gave up 1 base and J gave up 5 bases; unmatched junction bases: 11.

The chain carries TRBV29-1 and TRBJ2-1; 12 nucleotides agree with TRBD2. The CDR3 is 17 residues long. The germline V gene encodes CDR1 SQVTM and CDR2 ANQGSEA. J lost 1 base, V lost 6 bases, and 10 bases had no gene match. This CDR3 is CSVRLAGVYRSYNEQFF. The CDR3 DNA sequence: TGCAGCGTAAGACTAGCGGGAGTTTATAGGTCCTACAATGAGCAGTTCTTC.

V gene TRBV11-1 combines with J gene TRBJ2-2, with no clear D. The germline CDR1 and CDR2 sequences are SGHAT and FQDESV (reference sequence). This CDR3 has 14 amino acids. The V gene lost 3 bases and the J gene lost 1 base, with 6 bases spanning the gap. CDR3 in amino acids: CASSFSENTGELFF. In DNA form, the CDR3 reads TGTGCCAGCAGCTTCTCCGAGAACACCGGGGAGCTGTTTTTT. Based on the CDR3 plus reference TRBV11-1 and TRBJ2-2, the full variable domain is EAEVAQSPRYKITEKSQAVAFWCDPISGHATLYWYRQILGQGPELLVQFQDESVVDDSQLPKDRFSAERLKGVDSTLKIQPAELGDSAMYLCASSFSENTGELFFGEGSRLTVL.

The chain is built from TRBV7-2 and TRBJ2-5; D might be TRBD1 or TRBD2, each matching 5 bases. Trimming shortened V by 0 bases and J by 2 bases, and 13 bases separated the two germline ends. Germline-derived CDR1 and CDR2 are SGHTA and FQGNSA. The CDR3 extends over 16 amino acids. The DNA for the CDR3 is TGTGCCAGCAGCTTAGCTTGGGGCAGAGGGCAAGAGACCCAGTACTTC. Amino acids: CASSLAWGRGQETQYF. The whole variable domain, remainder taken from reference TRBV7-2 and TRBJ2-5, is GAGVSQSPSNKVTEKGKDVELRCDPISGHTALYWYRQSLGQGLEFLIYFQGNSAPDKSGLPSDRFSAERTGGSVSTLTIQRTQQEDSAVYLCASSLAWGRGQETQYFGPGTRLLVL.

This clonotype was observed a few times. The chain has TRBV11-2 and TRBJ1-5; D possibly corresponds to TRBD1 (5 bases). Germline-derived CDR1 and CDR2 are SGHAT and FQNNGV. This CDR3 comprises 13 residues. Trimming stripped 1 base from V and 8 bases from J, with 9 bases between. CDR3 nucleotide sequence: TGTGCCAGCAGCTTAGGGCAGGGAGAGCCCCAGCATTTT. Protein: CASSLGQGEPQHF.

The rearrangement links TRBV12-3 or TRBV12-4 to TRBJ2-5; possibly TRBD1 for D (6 bases). The V and J ends lost 4 bases and 4 bases respectively, with 16 bases between them. The CDR3 runs to 15 residues. CDR3 DNA sequence: TGTGCCAGCAGTTCGACTACCCCCAGGGGAGAGACCCAGTACTTC. Its translation is CASSSTTPRGETQYF.

This rearrangement joins TRBV5-1 to TRBJ2-7; tentatively, D is TRBD1 (5 bases). In germline, CDR1 is SGHRS, CDR2 YFSETQ. This CDR3 has 14 residues. Trimming pared 3 bases from V and 3 bases from J, leaving 13 bases between. DNA of the CDR3: TGCGCCAGCAGCTACGACAGCACCCGCTACGAGCAGTACTTC. Amino acids: CASSYDSTRYEQYF.